The 12 T cell receptor beta chains below all came from one sample that was sequenced in a study of blood T cell repertoires in COVID-19. TCRdb keeps only in-frame clones here, not all; method: immunoSEQ multiplex PCR. Counted here are approximately 490,000 clones, approximately 90% occurring once; the ten biggest clones make up roughly 0.72%. Sample: PBMCs or T cells enriched from blood (not recorded which). The source of these receptors is a woman younger than 35 who had recovered from COVID-19.

As DNA, the CDR3 is TGTGCCAGCATGAGGACAGGGGAGACTGAAGCTTTCTTT. This gives the protein CASMRTGETEAFF. The chain is built from TRBV12-3 or TRBV12-4 and TRBJ1-1; 9 nucleotides align to TRBD1. The J segment lost 5 bases and the V segment lost 7 bases, leaving 5 bases of the junction unmatched. The CDR3 has 13 residues.

The chain links TRBV15 to TRBJ2-2, with a weak D call TRBD1 (6 bases). Germline assignment: CDR1 LNHNV and CDR2 YYDKDF (reference sequence). Trimming took off 4 bases at V and 6 bases at J, with 15 bases between the two ends. CDR3 length equals 15 residues. The CDR3 reads CATSTRTAVAGELFF. The CDR3 nucleotides read TGTGCCACCAGCACTCGGACAGCCGTCGCCGGGGAGCTGTTTTTT.

V and J are TRBV5-1 and TRBJ2-7, with TRBD1 matching over 7 bases. The CDR3 sequence is 15 residues long. In germline, CDR1 is SGHRS, CDR2 YFSETQ. Trimming at V came to 5 bases and at J to 4 bases, leaving 12 bases not matched to a gene. The CDR3 spells CASRWSAGGVYEQYF. Written as DNA, the CDR3 is TGCGCCAGCAGGTGGTCGGCAGGGGGTGTTTACGAGCAGTACTTC.

The CDR3 region has the DNA TGTGCCAGCACCAGACTAGCGTTAGGGGAGCTGTTTTTT. Its protein product is CASTRLALGELFF. The chain uses TRBV2 and TRBJ2-2; 8 bases are shared with TRBD2. This CDR3 is built from 13 residues. V dropped 7 bases and J dropped 8; count of bases not matched to a gene: 6. Germline CDR1 reads SNHLY; CDR2 reads FYNNEI. The variable domain in full, with the rest retrieved from reference TRBV2 and TRBJ2-2, is EPEVTQTPSHQVTQMGQEVILRCVPISNHLYFYWYRQILGQKVEFLVSFYNNEISEKSEIFDDQFSVERPDGSNFTLKIRSTKLEDSAMYFCASTRLALGELFFGEGSRLTVL.

This chain joins TRBV4-1 and TRBJ2-7; 11 bases agree with TRBD1. Germline-derived CDR1 and CDR2 are MGHRA and YSYEKL. This CDR3 region has 14 residues. J gave up 6 bases and V 4 bases, and 5 bases lay outside the gene matches. The CDR3 sequence: CASSPWDRGSEQYF. CDR3 DNA sequence: TGCGCCAGCAGCCCATGGGACAGGGGGTCCGAGCAGTACTTC.

The V and J genes are TRBV19 and TRBJ1-1, with 8 bases lining up with TRBD1. The CDR3 has 15 residues. Germline CDR1 is LNHDA and CDR2 is SQIVND (reference sequence). V shed 4 bases and J 2 bases; nucleotides not matched to a gene: 6. CDR3 in DNA: TGTGCCAGTAGTAAACGGACAGGGTATAACACTGAAGCTTTCTTT. As protein: CASSKRTGYNTEAFF.

In this sample, this clone turned up a few times. The rearrangement uses TRBV2 and TRBJ2-2; D gene unclear. CDR3 length: 13 amino acids. V dropped 6 bases and J dropped 3 bases, with 8 bases sitting between them. Germline CDR1 SNHLY, CDR2 FYNNEI. CDR3 nucleotide sequence: TGTGCCAGCAGACAGACACACACCGGGGAGCTGTTTTTT. This sequence encodes CASRQTHTGELFF. The variable domain in full, with the rest retrieved from reference TRBV2 and TRBJ2-2, is EPEVTQTPSHQVTQMGQEVILRCVPISNHLYFYWYRQILGQKVEFLVSFYNNEISEKSEIFDDQFSVERPDGSNFTLKIRSTKLEDSAMYFCASRQTHTGELFFGEGSRLTVL.

This clone turned up a few times. This chain links TRBV20-1 with TRBJ1-2, with D possibly TRBD1 on 6 matching bases. Trimming pared 7 bases from V and 6 bases from J, leaving 12 bases between. The CDR3 covers 11 residues. In germline, CDR1 is DFQATT, CDR2 SNEGSKA (reference sequence). The CDR3 here is CSVEGDDGYTF. Here the CDR3 DNA reads TGCAGTGTCGAGGGGGACGATGGCTACACCTTC.

The J gene is TRBJ2-1, the V gene TRBV7-2, with D perhaps matching TRBD1 (6 bases). Trimming shortened V by 0 bases and J by 7 bases, and 13 bases separated the two germline ends. Per germline, CDR1 SGHTA and CDR2 FQGNSA. This CDR3 has 15 amino acids. In DNA, the CDR3 is TGTGCCAGCAGCTTAGCGGGGGCACTCGGAAATGAGCAGTTCTTC. Protein product: CASSLAGALGNEQFF.

This clone was counted a single time. The chain links TRBV4-1 to TRBJ2-1; the match to TRBD1 covers 7 bases. Looked up from germline, CDR1 is MGHRA and CDR2 is YSYEKL. The CDR3 spans 15 residues. V lost 4 bases and J lost 3; bases outside the gene matches: 6. The CDR3 nucleotides read TGCGCCAGCAGCCTATCAGGGGGAGACTACAATGAGCAGTTCTTC. The encoded protein is CASSLSGGDYNEQFF.

The CDR3 nucleotides are TGTGCCAGCTCACCGGCGGGCGGAACTAGCACAGATACGCAGTATTTT. Amino acid sequence: CASSPAGGTSTDTQYF. The V gene is TRBV18, the J gene TRBJ2-3; tentatively, D is TRBD2 (5 bases). The CDR3 covers 16 residues. Germline CDR1 is KGHSH and CDR2 is LQKENI. Trimming took off 3 bases at V and 0 bases at J, with 13 bases between the two ends.

The chain employs TRBV2 and TRBJ1-2; no clear D. This CDR3 contains 14 residues. The V gene lost 0 bases and the J gene lost 1 base, with 6 bases spanning the gap. CDR1 and CDR2 from the germline V gene are SNHLY and FYNNEI. The CDR3 here is CASSEAEGNYGYTF. The DNA of the CDR3 is TGTGCCAGCAGTGAAGCTGAGGGTAACTATGGCTACACCTTC.